One sample yielded the 25 T cell receptor beta chains listed below, sequenced in a study of blood T cell repertoires in COVID-19. The method was immunoSEQ multiplex PCR; TCRdb's version includes in-frame clones alone and lacks a portion of them. The table lists 100,000 to 150,000 clones, approximately 74% of them singletons. Sequenced sample: peripheral blood. Receptors originate from a man aged 55-75 years with acute or convalescent COVID-19.

This chain joins TRBV4-2 and TRBJ2-2; unclear D gene. CDR3 size: 15 residues. CDR1 and CDR2 (germline): LGHNA, YNFKEQ. Trimming shortened V by 1 base and J by 1 base, and 7 bases separated the two germline ends. CDR3 DNA: TGTGCCAGCAGCCAAGGAAACAGGAACACCGGGGAGCTGTTTTTT. Protein: CASSQGNRNTGELFF.

The chain employs TRBV10-3 and TRBJ1-2; possibly TRBD1 for D (5 bases). This CDR3 spans 13 amino acids. The V end was cut by 7 bases, the J end by 0 bases, with 9 bases between. Per germline, CDR1 ENHRY and CDR2 SYGVKD. As DNA, the CDR3 is TGTGCCATCACGCGACAGTCTAACTATGGCTACACCTTC. It specifies CAITRQSNYGYTF.

The V and J genes are TRBV25-1 and TRBJ1-6; unclear D gene. Germline CDR1 is MGHDK and CDR2 is SYGVNS. The germline V and J ends were trimmed by 3 bases and 13 bases, with 10 bases remaining between them. The CDR3 consists of 12 residues. CDR3 protein: CASSEPNRPLHF. Here the CDR3 DNA reads TGTGCCAGCAGTGAGCCAAATCGGCCCCTCCACTTT.

The chain couples TRBV6-5 to TRBJ1-2; perhaps TRBD1 as D (6 bases). From germline, CDR1 is MNHEY and CDR2 SVGAGI. Trimming took off 6 bases at V and 11 bases at J, with 19 bases between the two ends. The CDR3 extends over 13 amino acids. The CDR3 bases are TGTGCCAGCAGGATTCTCCGACAGGAGGAATACACCTTC. Translating gives CASRILRQEEYTF.

The CDR3 region is CASSPGQNNSPLHF. For the CDR3, the DNA is TGCGCCAGCAGCCCCGGACAGAATAATTCACCCCTCCACTTT. The chain has TRBV4-1 and TRBJ1-6; D is possibly TRBD1 (6 bases). The CDR3 is made up of 14 amino acids. V was cut by 4 bases and J by 5 bases, with 9 bases left in between. CDR1 and CDR2 from the germline V gene are MGHRA and YSYEKL.

J is TRBJ2-7 and V is TRBV2; 10 bases match TRBD2. J lost 2 bases, V lost 6 bases, and 4 bases had no gene match. The CDR3 is 14 amino acids. From germline, CDR1 is SNHLY and CDR2 FYNNEI. CDR3 region: CASRGTSATYEQYF. For the CDR3, the DNA is TGTGCCAGCAGGGGGACTAGCGCAACCTACGAGCAGTACTTC.

This clone was counted a single time. The rearrangement joins TRBV7-2 to TRBJ2-1, with 7 bases lining up with TRBD2. Germline V CDR1 and CDR2: SGHTA, FQGNSA. The CDR3 is made up of 12 amino acids. Trimming cost V 2 bases and J 10 bases; bases outside gene matches: 2. The CDR3 coding sequence is TGTGCCAGCAGCTTACGCGGGGGAGAGCAGTTCTTC. The encoded protein is CASSLRGGEQFF.

DNA of the CDR3: TGTGCCAGCAGCCCCACCCCGACAGATAACTATGGCTACACCTTC. As protein: CASSPTPTDNYGYTF. This chain joins TRBV9 and TRBJ1-2; the D gene is possibly TRBD1 (5 bases). CDR1 SGDLS and CDR2 YYNGEE come from the germline V gene. The V gene lost 4 bases and the J gene lost 1 base, with 14 bases spanning the gap. This CDR3 has 15 residues.

The CDR3 loop is CASSSTGTGAFIQYF. As DNA, the CDR3 is TGTGCCAGCAGCTCAACCGGGACAGGGGCGTTCATTCAGTACTTC. The V gene is TRBV7-9, the J gene TRBJ2-4, with 10 bases identical to TRBD1. CDR1 SEHNR and CDR2 FQNEAQ come from the germline V gene (reference sequence). The CDR3 has 15 amino acids. J was trimmed by 9 bases and V by 4 bases; bases with no gene match: 9.

As for this clone: The sample has other DNA sequences that encode this CDR3 too. This rearrangement joins TRBV2 to TRBJ1-2; 10 positions match TRBD1. Trimming took 4 bases from V and 5 from J; bases not matched to a gene: 4. The CDR3 is 14 residues long. Germline V gene data show CDR1 as SNHLY and CDR2 as FYNNEI. CDR3 sequence (DNA): TGTGCCAGCAGTGGGGACAGGGGTAGATATGGCTACACCTTC. Translation: CASSGDRGRYGYTF.

This chain uses TRBV14 with TRBJ2-4; D is possibly TRBD2 (6 bases). The CDR3 extends over 14 amino acids. The germline V and J ends were trimmed by 1 base and 9 bases, with 13 bases remaining between them. Germline V gene sequence: CDR1 SGHDN, CDR2 FVKESK. The CDR3 DNA reads TGTGCCAGCAGCCAAGTAACTAGCCGTGGCATTCAGTACTTC. It yields the protein CASSQVTSRGIQYF.

The chain has TRBV14 and TRBJ1-4, with D possibly being TRBD1 (5 bases). V was cut by 4 bases and J by 1 base, with 13 bases left in between. The CDR3 extends over 16 amino acids. In germline, CDR1 is SGHDN, CDR2 FVKESK. In nucleotides, the CDR3 is TGTGCCAGCAGCCCGGGCCGAAGGGGAACTAATGAAAAACTGTTTTTT. This translates into CASSPGRRGTNEKLFF.

The chain uses TRBV6-1 and TRBJ2-3; no reliable D call. V was clipped by 0 bases and J by 4 bases, with 8 bases between them. This CDR3 has 14 residues. CDR1 and CDR2 from the germline V gene are MNHNS and SASEGT. CDR3 sequence reads: CASSEAQRADTQYF. CDR3 DNA: TGTGCCAGCAGTGAAGCGCAGCGCGCAGATACGCAGTATTTT.

This clone was detected only once. The gene calls are TRBV4-1 and TRBJ1-2; 7 nucleotides match TRBD1. CDR1 and CDR2 from the germline V gene are MGHRA and YSYEKL. The CDR3 contains 17 residues. Trimming took 0 bases from V and 7 from J; bases not matched to a gene: 14. The CDR3 is CASSQDLSDRVASGYTF. As DNA, the CDR3 is TGCGCCAGCAGCCAAGATCTTTCTGACAGGGTTGCGAGTGGCTACACCTTC.

This sequence joins TRBV12-3 or TRBV12-4 and TRBJ1-1; D unclear. The CDR3 is made up of 11 amino acids. V lost 7 bases and J 0 bases, leaving 3 bases between the germline ends. The CDR3 region is CASTMNTEAFF. In nucleotides, the CDR3 is TGTGCCAGCACCATGAACACTGAAGCTTTCTTT.

The chain employs TRBV27 and TRBJ1-1; 7 bases fit TRBD1. The CDR3 has 15 residues. Germline V lookup: CDR1 MNHEY, CDR2 SMNVEV (reference sequence). V lost 1 base and J lost 4; bases outside the gene matches: 6. The CDR3: CASSLYTTGSTEAFF. As DNA, the CDR3 is TGTGCCAGCAGTTTATATACGACAGGGTCCACTGAAGCTTTCTTT.

The chain couples TRBV29-1 to TRBJ2-7; the match to TRBD2 covers 7 bases. There are 13 residues in the CDR3. Germline V gives CDR1 SQVTM, CDR2 ANQGSEA. The V gene end was trimmed by 4 bases and the J gene end by 6 bases; junction bases not matched to a gene: 9. The CDR3 DNA sequence: TGCAGCGTTGCCCTAACTTCTAGCGGCGAGCAGTACTTC. Translation gives CSVALTSSGEQYF.

This rearrangement joins TRBV2 to TRBJ1-1; 7 bases are a match to TRBD1. J gave up 6 bases and V 2 bases, and 6 bases lay outside the gene matches. The CDR3 totals 14 residues. Germline V CDR1 and CDR2: SNHLY, FYNNEI. For the CDR3, the DNA is TGTGCCAGCAGTGAACAGGGGGAAGGAGCTGAAGCTTTCTTT. The encoded protein is CASSEQGEGAEAFF.

This clone was observed a handful of times. V gene TRBV30 combines with J gene TRBJ1-2; D is possibly TRBD1 (6 bases). This CDR3 is built from 13 residues. Germline CDR1 and CDR2: GTSNPN and SVGIG (reference sequence). The V gene lost 2 bases and the J gene lost 8 bases, with 15 bases spanning the gap. Here the CDR3 DNA reads TGTGCCTGGAGTTCACAGGGAATAGGCGGCTACACCTTC. Amino acids: CAWSSQGIGGYTF.

This chain links TRBV6-5 with TRBJ1-3, with D possibly TRBD1 on 5 matching bases. From germline, CDR1 is MNHEY and CDR2 SVGAGI. V was shortened by 6 bases and J by 2 bases, with 8 bases between the two germline ends. The CDR3 is made up of 13 amino acids. CDR3 region: CASSLTAGNTIYF. The CDR3 region has the DNA TGTGCCAGCAGCTTGACAGCTGGAAACACCATATATTTT.

This chain links TRBV11-3 with TRBJ2-3; 11 positions agree with TRBD1. V lost 5 bases and J lost 5; bases outside the gene matches: 9. From germline, CDR1 is SGHNT and CDR2 YENEEA. The length of the CDR3 is 16 residues. The CDR3 loop is CASSPGQGAFIDTQYF. CDR3 sequence (DNA): TGTGCCAGCAGCCCCGGACAGGGGGCTTTCATAGATACGCAGTATTTT. The full variable domain, completed using reference TRBV11-3 and TRBJ2-3, is EAGVVQSPRYKIIEKKQPVAFWCNPISGHNTLYWYLQNLGQGPELLIRYENEEAVDDSQLPKDRFSAERLKGVDSTLKIQPAELGDSAVYLCASSPGQGAFIDTQYFGPGTRLTVL.

The V gene is TRBV7-9, the J gene TRBJ2-4; 8 nucleotides agree with TRBD2. Trimming cost V 5 bases and J 4 bases; bases outside gene matches: 10. Germline CDR1 is SEHNR and CDR2 is FQNEAQ (reference sequence). The length of the CDR3 is 16 residues. CDR3 bases: TGTGCCAGCAGCCTGAGGACTAGCTCTTCAAAAAACATTCAGTACTTC. Its protein product is CASSLRTSSSKNIQYF.

The rearrangement joins TRBV27 to TRBJ1-1, with 8 bases identical to TRBD1. CDR3 size: 14 residues. Germline V gene lookup returns CDR1 MNHEY and CDR2 SMNVEV (reference sequence). V lost 8 bases and J lost 1; bases outside the gene matches: 6. In DNA, the CDR3 is TGTGCCAGCGGAAACAGGGGGAAGAACACTGAAGCTTTCTTT. Translating it yields CASGNRGKNTEAFF.

The chain has TRBV27 and TRBJ1-2; 8 nucleotides match TRBD1. The junction had 12 bases not matched to a gene; V was cut back by 4 bases and J by 2 bases. The germline V gene encodes CDR1 MNHEY and CDR2 SMNVEV (reference sequence). The CDR3 has 17 amino acids. This CDR3 reads CASSWGDRGTQNYGYTF. CDR3 in DNA: TGTGCCAGCAGTTGGGGTGACAGGGGCACACAGAACTATGGCTACACCTTC.

This clone was seen a handful of times. The V and J genes are TRBV3-1 (or the pseudogene TRBV3-2) and TRBJ1-1; tentative D call: TRBD1 (6 bases). The V and J ends lost 9 bases and 4 bases respectively, with 9 bases between them. Per germline, CDR1 LGHDT and CDR2 YNNKEL (reference sequence). The CDR3 is 11 amino acids. The CDR3 DNA reads as TGTGCCAGTCGGGGGGCCACTGAAGCTTTCTTT. It encodes CASRGATEAFF.